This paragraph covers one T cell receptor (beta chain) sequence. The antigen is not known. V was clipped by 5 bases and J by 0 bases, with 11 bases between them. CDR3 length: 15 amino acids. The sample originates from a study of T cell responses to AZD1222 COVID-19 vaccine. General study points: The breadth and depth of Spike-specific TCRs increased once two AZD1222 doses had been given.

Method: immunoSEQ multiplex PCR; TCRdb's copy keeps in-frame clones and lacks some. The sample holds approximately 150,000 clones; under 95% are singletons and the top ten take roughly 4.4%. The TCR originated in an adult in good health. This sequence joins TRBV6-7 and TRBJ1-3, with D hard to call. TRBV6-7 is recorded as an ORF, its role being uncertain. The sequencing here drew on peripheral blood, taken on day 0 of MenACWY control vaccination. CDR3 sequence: CASSPGLLSGNTIYF. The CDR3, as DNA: TGTGCCAGCAGTCCAGGACTGCTCTCTGGAAACACCATATATTTT.